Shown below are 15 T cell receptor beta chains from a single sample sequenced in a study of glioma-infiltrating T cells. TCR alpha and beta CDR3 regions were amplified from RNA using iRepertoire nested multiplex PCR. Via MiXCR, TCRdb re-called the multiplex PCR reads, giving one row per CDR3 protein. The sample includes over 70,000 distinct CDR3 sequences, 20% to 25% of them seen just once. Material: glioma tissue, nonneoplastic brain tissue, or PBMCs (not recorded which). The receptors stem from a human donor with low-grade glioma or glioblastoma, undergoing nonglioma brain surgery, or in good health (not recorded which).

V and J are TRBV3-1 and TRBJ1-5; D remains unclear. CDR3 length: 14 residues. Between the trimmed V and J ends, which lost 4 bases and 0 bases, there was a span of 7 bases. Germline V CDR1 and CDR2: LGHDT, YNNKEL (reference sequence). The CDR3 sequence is CASSLSPSNQPQHF. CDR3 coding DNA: TGTGCCAGCAGCCTCAGTCCTAGCAATCAGCCCCAGCATTTT.

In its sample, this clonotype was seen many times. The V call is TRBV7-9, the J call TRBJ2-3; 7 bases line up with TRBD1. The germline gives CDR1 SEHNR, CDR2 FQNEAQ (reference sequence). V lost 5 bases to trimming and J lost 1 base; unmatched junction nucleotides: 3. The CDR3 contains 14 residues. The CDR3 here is CASSLGQGTDTQYF. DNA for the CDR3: TGTGCCAGCAGCCTCGGACAGGGCACAGATACGCAGTATTTT.

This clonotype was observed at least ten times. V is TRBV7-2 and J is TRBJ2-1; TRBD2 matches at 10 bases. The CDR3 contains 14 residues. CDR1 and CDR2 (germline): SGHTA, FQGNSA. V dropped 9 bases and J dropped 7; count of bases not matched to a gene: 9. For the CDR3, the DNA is TGTGCCAGTAGAGCGGGAGGGCCGGGAAATGAGCAGTTCTTC. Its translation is CASRAGGPGNEQFF.

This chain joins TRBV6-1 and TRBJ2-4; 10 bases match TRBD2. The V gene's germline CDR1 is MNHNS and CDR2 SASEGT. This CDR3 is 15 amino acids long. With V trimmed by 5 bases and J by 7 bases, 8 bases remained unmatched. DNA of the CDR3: TGTGCCAGCAGTCCTCAGCGGGGGGGCCTGAACATTCAGTACTTC. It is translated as CASSPQRGGLNIQYF.

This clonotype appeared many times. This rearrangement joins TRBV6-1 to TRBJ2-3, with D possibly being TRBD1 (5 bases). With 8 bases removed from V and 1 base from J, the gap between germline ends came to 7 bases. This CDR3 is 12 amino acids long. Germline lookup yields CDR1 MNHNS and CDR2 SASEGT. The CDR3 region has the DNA TGTGCCAGCTTACAGGGCACAGATACGCAGTATTTT. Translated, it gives CASLQGTDTQYF.

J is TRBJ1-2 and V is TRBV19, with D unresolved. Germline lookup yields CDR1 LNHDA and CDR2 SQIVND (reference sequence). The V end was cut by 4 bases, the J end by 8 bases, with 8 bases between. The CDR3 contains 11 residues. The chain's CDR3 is CASSRTDGYTF. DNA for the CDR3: TGTGCCAGTAGTAGAACAGACGGCTACACCTTC.

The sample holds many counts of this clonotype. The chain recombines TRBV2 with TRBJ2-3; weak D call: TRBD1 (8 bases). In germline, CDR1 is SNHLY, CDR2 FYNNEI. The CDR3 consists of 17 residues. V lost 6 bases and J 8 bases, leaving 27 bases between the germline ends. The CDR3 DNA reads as TGTGCCAGCAGCCCCCGGGACAGGCAACGCTCGGGAGGTACGCAGTATTTT. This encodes CASSPRDRQRSGGTQYF.

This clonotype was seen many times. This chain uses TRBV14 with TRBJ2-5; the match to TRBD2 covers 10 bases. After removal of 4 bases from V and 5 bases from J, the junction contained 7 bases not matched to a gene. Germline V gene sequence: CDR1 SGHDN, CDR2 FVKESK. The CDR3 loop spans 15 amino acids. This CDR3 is CASSPGTSDRETQYF. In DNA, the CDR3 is TGTGCCAGCAGCCCCGGGACTAGCGATCGCGAGACCCAGTACTTC.

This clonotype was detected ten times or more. The CDR3 region has the DNA TGTGCCAGCAGCCAAGATCGGACAGTGAACACTGAAGCTTTCTTT. Protein product: CASSQDRTVNTEAFF. This chain links TRBV3-1 with TRBJ1-1; a possible D gene is TRBD1 (6 bases). With 0 bases removed from V and 0 bases from J, the gap between germline ends came to 8 bases. The CDR3 spans 15 residues. Per the germline V gene, CDR1 is LGHDT and CDR2 is YNNKEL (reference sequence).

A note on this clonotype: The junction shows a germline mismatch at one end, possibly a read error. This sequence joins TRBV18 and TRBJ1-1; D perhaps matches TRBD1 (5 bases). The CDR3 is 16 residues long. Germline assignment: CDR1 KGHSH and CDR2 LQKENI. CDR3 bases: TGTGCCAGATCACCACCGGAAGGGGCATTTCGCACTGAAGCTTTCTTT. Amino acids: CARSPPEGAFRTEAFF.

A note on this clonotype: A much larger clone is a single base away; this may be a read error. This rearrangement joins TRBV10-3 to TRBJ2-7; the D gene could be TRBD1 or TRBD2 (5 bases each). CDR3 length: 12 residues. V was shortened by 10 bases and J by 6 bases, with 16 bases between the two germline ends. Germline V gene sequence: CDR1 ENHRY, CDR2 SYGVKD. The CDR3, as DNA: TGTGCCAGCAGGGAGTGGGCAGTCGAGCAGTACTTC. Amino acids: CASREWAVEQYF.

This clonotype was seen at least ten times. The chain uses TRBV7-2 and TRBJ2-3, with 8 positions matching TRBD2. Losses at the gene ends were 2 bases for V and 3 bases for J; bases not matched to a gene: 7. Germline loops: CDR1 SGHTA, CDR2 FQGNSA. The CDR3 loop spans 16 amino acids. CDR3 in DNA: TGTGCCAGCAGCTTACACGGGGGGGCAAGGACAGATACGCAGTATTTT. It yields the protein CASSLHGGARTDTQYF. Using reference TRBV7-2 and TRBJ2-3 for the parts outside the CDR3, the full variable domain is GAGVSQSPSNKVTEKGKDVELRCDPISGHTALYWYRQSLGQGLEFLIYFQGNSAPDKSGLPSDRFSAERTGGSVSTLTIQRTQQEDSAVYLCASSLHGGARTDTQYFGPGTRLTVL.

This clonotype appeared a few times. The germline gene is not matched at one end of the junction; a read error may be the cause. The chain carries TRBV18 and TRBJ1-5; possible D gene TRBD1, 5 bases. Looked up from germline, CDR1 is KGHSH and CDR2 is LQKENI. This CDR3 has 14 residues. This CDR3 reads CASSLREGNQPQHF. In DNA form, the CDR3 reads TGTGCCAGCTCTCTCAGGGAGGGCAATCAACCCCAGCATTTT.

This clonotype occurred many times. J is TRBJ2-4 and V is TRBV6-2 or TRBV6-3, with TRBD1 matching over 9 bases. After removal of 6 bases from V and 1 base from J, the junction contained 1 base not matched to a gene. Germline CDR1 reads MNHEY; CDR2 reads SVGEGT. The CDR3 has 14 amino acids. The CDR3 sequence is CASSGTGAKNIQYF. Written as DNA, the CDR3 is TGTGCCAGCAGCGGGACAGGGGCCAAAAACATTCAGTACTTC.

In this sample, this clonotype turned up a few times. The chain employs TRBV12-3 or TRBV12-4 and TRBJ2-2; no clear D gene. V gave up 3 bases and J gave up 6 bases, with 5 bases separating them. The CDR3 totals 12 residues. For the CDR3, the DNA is TGTGCCAGCAGTTTGCCGCCCGGGGAGCTGTTTTTT. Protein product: CASSLPPGELFF.